These 8 T cell receptor beta chains originate from one sample sequenced in a study of patients with pleural tuberculosis. MiXCR, run by TCRdb on the reads, gives a single entry per CDR3 protein. The table has around 50,000 distinct CDR3 sequences, about 6.8% seen once. The receptor set was obtained from a human donor with pleural tuberculosis.

This clonotype was seen repeatedly, ten times or more. V gene TRBV6-1 combines with J gene TRBJ2-3; 8 bases are shared with TRBD1. The V gene's germline CDR1 is MNHNS and CDR2 SASEGT. The ends lost 5 bases at V and 9 bases at J; junction bases unmatched: 10. This CDR3 has 14 amino acids. The CDR3 region has the DNA TGTGCCAGCAGTCCCATTAGGGACAGGCCCACGCAGTATTTT. Amino acids: CASSPIRDRPTQYF.

This clonotype was counted many times. The J gene is TRBJ1-2, the V gene TRBV6-1; D might be TRBD1 (5 bases). Germline CDR1 MNHNS, CDR2 SASEGT. The CDR3 length is 12 residues. Between the trimmed V and J ends, which lost 6 bases and 2 bases, there was a span of 7 bases. The CDR3 region is CASSRENYGYTF. The CDR3 bases are TGTGCCAGCAGCAGGGAGAACTATGGCTACACCTTC.

Only a few counts were recorded for this clonotype. This chain uses TRBV11-2 with TRBJ2-7, with D possibly being TRBD2 (5 bases). In germline, CDR1 is SGHAT, CDR2 FQNNGV. Trimming removed 3 bases from V and 6 bases from J, with 15 bases in between. There are 14 residues in the CDR3. The CDR3 loop is CASSFQVEGTEQYF. The CDR3 DNA sequence: TGTGCCAGCAGCTTCCAGGTAGAGGGAACCGAGCAGTACTTC.

This clonotype was counted at least ten times. The chain links TRBV20-1 to TRBJ2-7, with D possibly matching TRBD1 (6 bases). Germline V lookup: CDR1 DFQATT, CDR2 SNEGSKA (reference sequence). The V and J ends lost 1 base and 5 bases respectively, with 15 bases between them. The CDR3 extends over 14 amino acids. CDR3 nucleotide sequence: TGCAGTGCTAGAGCCAGTGCCTACAGGGACGAGCAGTACTTC. This codes for CSARASAYRDEQYF.

This clonotype was seen ten or more times. This chain uses TRBV11-1 with TRBJ2-4, with D possibly being TRBD2 (6 bases). V lost 1 base to trimming and J lost 2 bases, with 15 bases between them. The V gene's germline CDR1 is SGHAT and CDR2 FQDESV (reference sequence). The CDR3 consists of 17 residues. CDR3 DNA: TGTGCCAGCAGCTTAGGCGGGGACTTCTTGTCCAAAAACATTCAGTACTTC. This translates into CASSLGGDFLSKNIQYF.

This clonotype was recorded many times. The chain has TRBV19 and TRBJ2-2; D is ambiguous. V was clipped by 6 bases and J by 6 bases, with 11 bases between them. Looked up from germline, CDR1 is LNHDA and CDR2 is SQIVND (reference sequence). The CDR3 has 13 residues. This CDR3 is CASRIKVAGELFF. CDR3 nucleotide sequence: TGTGCCAGTAGAATTAAGGTCGCCGGGGAGCTGTTTTTT.

In its sample, this clonotype was seen many times. This chain's CDR3 is CASSGGDTQYF. The CDR3 DNA follows: TGTGCCAGCAGCGGAGGAGATACGCAGTATTTT. The rearrangement uses TRBV7-6 and TRBJ2-3; possibly TRBD2 for D (5 bases). Germline V lookup: CDR1 SGHVS, CDR2 FNYEAQ. The V gene lost 5 bases and the J gene lost 5 bases, with 5 bases spanning the gap. The CDR3 runs 11 residues. The variable domain in full, with the rest retrieved from reference TRBV7-6 and TRBJ2-3, is GAGVSQSPRYKVTKRGQDVALRCDPISGHVSLYWYRQALGQGPEFLTYFNYEAQQDKSGLPNDRFSAERPEGSISTLTIQRTEQRDSAMYRCASSGGDTQYFGPGTRLTVL.

This clonotype was observed many times. This chain uses TRBV11-2 with TRBJ1-2, with 8 bases identical to TRBD1. The CDR3 has 15 residues. Germline lookup yields CDR1 SGHAT and CDR2 FQNNGV. V lost 6 bases to trimming and J lost 0 bases; unmatched junction nucleotides: 6. The CDR3 protein is CASREWTGPNYGYTF. CDR3 DNA sequence: TGTGCCAGCAGGGAATGGACAGGGCCTAACTATGGCTACACCTTC.